Below are 31 T cell receptor beta chains sequenced from a single sample in a study of blood T cell repertoires in COVID-19. Clones were read by immunoSEQ multiplex PCR, and TCRdb kept only the in-frame ones, dropping some. The data hold nearly 350,000 clones, with about 90% observed a single time. Sample: PBMCs or T cells enriched from blood (not recorded which). The origin of the receptors is a woman younger than 45 who had recovered from COVID-19.

The rearrangement links TRBV4-2 to TRBJ1-6; weak D call: TRBD1 (6 bases). The CDR3 covers 14 residues. The V end was cut by 4 bases, the J end by 5 bases, with 9 bases between. The V gene's germline CDR1 is LGHNA and CDR2 YNFKEQ. This CDR3 is CASSLRQDNSPLHF. CDR3 in DNA: TGTGCCAGCAGCCTAAGACAGGATAATTCACCCCTCCACTTT.

This clone was seen a single time. The J gene is TRBJ1-3, the V gene TRBV30; D possibly corresponds to TRBD1 (5 bases). Germline CDR1 and CDR2: GTSNPN and SVGIG (reference sequence). This CDR3 spans 16 amino acids. V was clipped by 0 bases and J by 4 bases, with 16 bases between them. CDR3: CAWSVPGLTTGNTIYF. The CDR3 region has the DNA TGTGCCTGGAGTGTACCGGGACTAACGACGGGAAACACCATATATTTT.

The rearrangement links TRBV19 to TRBJ1-5; a weak D match, TRBD1 (5 bases). Germline V gives CDR1 LNHDA, CDR2 SQIVND (reference sequence). This CDR3 spans 16 amino acids. Trimming took 6 bases from V and 2 from J, leaving 17 bases between them. The CDR3 loop is CASSQRAGMRNQPQHF. In DNA, the CDR3 is TGTGCCAGTAGCCAAAGAGCAGGGATGCGCAATCAGCCCCAGCATTTT.

This sequence joins TRBV6-2 or TRBV6-3 and TRBJ1-2; 7 positions match TRBD1. The CDR3 has 16 amino acids. Germline lookup yields CDR1 MNHEY and CDR2 SVGEGT. V was clipped by 6 bases and J by 2 bases; unmatched bases: 12. CDR3 DNA sequence: TGTGCCAGCAGCCCTGCTGAACGAGGGGGCAACTATGGCTACACCTTC. It translates to CASSPAERGGNYGYTF.

The gene calls are TRBV4-3 and TRBJ1-1; D call uncertain. Per the germline V gene, CDR1 is LGHNA and CDR2 is YSLEER. Trimming took off 1 base at V and 4 bases at J, with 10 bases between the two ends. This CDR3 spans 14 amino acids. The CDR3 sequence is CASSQVQAGTEAFF. CDR3 sequence (DNA): TGCGCCAGCAGCCAAGTTCAGGCCGGCACTGAAGCTTTCTTT.

V is TRBV6-5 and J is TRBJ2-2; the match to TRBD1 covers 11 bases. The CDR3 is made up of 14 amino acids. The germline CDR1 and CDR2 sequences are MNHEY and SVGAGI. The junction had 3 bases not matched to a gene; V was cut back by 6 bases and J by 6 bases. CDR3 nucleotides: TGTGCCAGCAGAGGACAGGGGGCGGCCGGGGAGCTGTTTTTT. It translates to CASRGQGAAGELFF.

The CDR3 here is CATSRDLGVESGYTF. The CDR3 bases are TGTGCCACCAGCAGAGATCTAGGGGTTGAGAGTGGCTACACCTTC. The chain carries TRBV15 and TRBJ1-2; possible D gene TRBD1, 5 bases. V was clipped by 0 bases and J by 7 bases, with 15 bases between them. Per the germline V gene, CDR1 is LNHNV and CDR2 is YYDKDF (reference sequence). The CDR3 is made up of 15 amino acids.

This sequence joins TRBV6-5 and TRBJ2-7, with D perhaps TRBD1 (6 bases). Germline values: CDR1 MNHEY, CDR2 SVGAGI. V lost 5 bases, J lost 3 bases, and 14 bases lay in between. This CDR3 has 14 amino acids. DNA for the CDR3: TGTGCCAGCAGTCCCTTTATACAGGGCTACGAGCAGTACTTC. Its translation is CASSPFIQGYEQYF.

The chain carries TRBV4-1 and TRBJ2-7; 7 bases map to TRBD1. The CDR3 consists of 14 residues. The V and J ends lost 4 bases and 3 bases, in that order; junction bases with no gene match: 6. The V gene's germline CDR1 is MGHRA and CDR2 YSYEKL. CDR3 sequence (DNA): TGCGCCAGCAGCCCAGACAGGGAACTCTACGAGCAGTACTTC. Its protein product is CASSPDRELYEQYF.

The chain is built from TRBV5-1 and TRBJ2-2; maybe TRBD1 (6 bases). CDR3 length: 15 amino acids. Trimming stripped 1 base from V and 3 bases from J, with 10 bases between. Germline V CDR1 and CDR2: SGHRS, YFSETQ. CDR3 nucleotides: TGCGCCAGCAGCTTGATGGGGGCAGACACCGGGGAGCTGTTTTTT. As protein: CASSLMGADTGELFF.

The chain carries TRBV29-1 and TRBJ1-1; D remains ambiguous. The CDR3 length is 14 residues. Trimming took 7 bases from V and 4 from J, leaving 19 bases between them. The germline V gene encodes CDR1 SQVTM and CDR2 ANQGSEA. CDR3 protein: CSAKPLRGGTEAFF. DNA for the CDR3: TGCAGCGCCAAACCCCTCCGGGGTGGCACTGAAGCTTTCTTT.

The genes are TRBV9 and TRBJ2-5; D perhaps matches TRBD1 (6 bases). Germline values: CDR1 SGDLS, CDR2 YYNGEE. V was clipped by 1 base and J by 2 bases, with 9 bases between them. The CDR3 runs 14 residues. This CDR3 is CASSVWDKQETQYF. The CDR3 nucleotides read TGTGCCAGCAGCGTATGGGACAAGCAAGAGACCCAGTACTTC.

V is TRBV27 and J is TRBJ2-7; no definite D call. The CDR3 contains 13 residues. The germline V gene has CDR1 MNHEY and CDR2 SMNVEV (reference sequence). Trimming pared 9 bases from V and 0 bases from J, leaving 12 bases between. The CDR3 bases are TGTGCCAGTGGCAAGAACCCCTCCTACGAGCAGTACTTC. Residues: CASGKNPSYEQYF.

This clone was counted between two and nine times. The V call is TRBV27, the J call TRBJ1-4; D perhaps matches TRBD1 (5 bases). Per the germline V gene, CDR1 is MNHEY and CDR2 is SMNVEV (reference sequence). CDR3 size: 16 residues. The V and J ends lost 6 bases and 2 bases respectively, with 16 bases between them. The CDR3 region is CASRSGPGRTNEKLFF. CDR3 coding DNA: TGTGCCAGCAGGTCGGGGCCTGGGAGGACTAATGAAAAACTGTTTTTT.

The rearrangement uses TRBV9 and TRBJ1-6; weak D call: TRBD1 (6 bases). Germline CDR1 and CDR2: SGDLS and YYNGEE. This CDR3 contains 16 residues. Trimming cost V 5 bases and J 7 bases, with 19 bases left between them. As DNA, the CDR3 is TGTGCCAGCAGGGACGAAGGTGGGGGCATGAATTCACCCCTCCACTTT. Translating it yields CASRDEGGGMNSPLHF.

This clone has only a few counts. The chain is built from TRBV5-1 and TRBJ1-4; TRBD1 might be the D (5 bases). CDR3 size: 14 residues. Germline loops: CDR1 SGHRS, CDR2 YFSETQ. Trimming pared 4 bases from V and 1 base from J, leaving 8 bases between. This CDR3 reads CASSGGGTNEKLFF. The CDR3, as DNA: TGCGCCAGCAGCGGGGGAGGAACTAATGAAAAACTGTTTTTT.

The chain couples TRBV7-2 to TRBJ1-3, with D maybe TRBD1 (6 bases). The V gene lost 4 bases and the J gene lost 10 bases, with 11 bases spanning the gap. The CDR3 is 12 residues long. The germline V gene encodes CDR1 SGHTA and CDR2 FQGNSA. The chain's CDR3 is CASSSHRETIYF. The CDR3 DNA follows: TGTGCCAGCAGCTCCCACAGGGAGACCATATATTTT.

The chain links TRBV6-2 or TRBV6-3 to TRBJ1-1; a weak D match, TRBD1 (5 bases). Trimming shortened V by 2 bases and J by 0 bases, and 13 bases separated the two germline ends. CDR1 and CDR2 from the germline V gene are MNHEY and SVGEGT. CDR3 length equals 16 residues. CDR3 coding DNA: TGTGCCAGCAGTTACAGCGGGGCTTCCTTGAACACTGAAGCTTTCTTT. Translation gives CASSYSGASLNTEAFF.

The rearrangement links TRBV18 to TRBJ2-6; TRBD1 is a possible D gene (6 bases). There are 16 residues in the CDR3. V was shortened by 2 bases and J by 4 bases, with 12 bases between the two germline ends. The germline gives CDR1 KGHSH, CDR2 LQKENI. The CDR3 DNA reads as TGTGCCAGCTCACCATCCCAGGGGCGAGGGGCCAACGTCCTGACTTTC. This translates into CASSPSQGRGANVLTF. Based on the CDR3 plus reference TRBV18 and TRBJ2-6, the full variable domain is NAGVMQNPRHLVRRRGQEARLRCSPMKGHSHVYWYRQLPEEGLKFMVYLQKENIIDESGMPKERFSAEFPKEGPSILRIQQVVRGDSAAYFCASSPSQGRGANVLTFGAGSRLTVL.

This clone was counted once. Written as DNA, the CDR3 is TGCGCCAGCAGATCGGGGGGGCCTAGCACAGATACGCAGTATTTT. Amino acid sequence: CASRSGGPSTDTQYF. The chain employs TRBV5-1 and TRBJ2-3; 8 bases map to TRBD2. The CDR3 covers 15 residues. From germline, CDR1 is SGHRS and CDR2 YFSETQ. The J segment lost 0 bases and the V segment lost 5 bases, leaving 5 bases of the junction unmatched.

The V call is TRBV28, the J call TRBJ1-6, with TRBD1 matching over 8 bases. Unmatched junction bases numbered 8, after V lost 10 bases and J lost 6 bases. The CDR3 consists of 14 residues. Germline CDR1 is MDHEN and CDR2 is SYDVKM. The CDR3 is CATADRVSNSPLHF. The CDR3 DNA reads as TGTGCCACCGCGGACAGGGTGAGTAATTCACCCCTCCACTTT.

This chain joins TRBV27 and TRBJ2-5; 8 bases are shared with TRBD1. The CDR3 extends over 13 amino acids. V shed 6 bases, J shed 5 bases, and the junction held 5 bases outside the gene matches. The germline V gene has CDR1 MNHEY and CDR2 SMNVEV (reference sequence). The CDR3 region is CASSTGGGETQYF. The CDR3 DNA follows: TGTGCCAGCAGCACAGGGGGTGGGGAGACCCAGTACTTC.

V gene TRBV9 combines with J gene TRBJ1-1, with 9 positions matching TRBD1. V lost 3 bases to trimming and J lost 0 bases; unmatched junction nucleotides: 3. Germline V CDR1 and CDR2: SGDLS, YYNGEE. This CDR3 is 15 amino acids long. DNA of the CDR3: TGTGCCAGCAGCGCGGGACAGGGAATGAACACTGAAGCTTTCTTT. Translated, it gives CASSAGQGMNTEAFF. Full variable domain (rest looked up from reference TRBV9 and TRBJ1-1): DSGVTQTPKHLITATGQRVTLRCSPRSGDLSVYWYQQSLDQGLQFLIQYYNGEERAKGNILERFSAQQFPDLHSELNLSSLELGDSALYFCASSAGQGMNTEAFFGQGTRLTVV.

Only one count was recorded for this clone. This chain links TRBV7-8 with TRBJ2-7; D is uncertain. The germline V and J ends were trimmed by 1 base and 5 bases, with 9 bases remaining between them. Germline values: CDR1 SGHVS, CDR2 FQNEAQ. This CDR3 spans 13 amino acids. CDR3 nucleotides: TGTGCCAGCAGCTTAGTTGGAGTCCACGAGCAGTACTTC. Its protein is CASSLVGVHEQYF.

This chain connects TRBV6-5 to TRBJ2-7; 7 bases are shared with TRBD1. The CDR3 extends over 14 amino acids. J gave up 5 bases and V 10 bases, and 14 bases lay outside the gene matches. In germline, CDR1 is MNHEY, CDR2 SVGAGI. The chain's CDR3 is CATSGDRSDDEQYF. The DNA for the CDR3 is TGTGCCACCTCCGGGGACAGATCGGACGACGAGCAGTACTTC.

The V gene is TRBV28, the J gene TRBJ1-6, with unresolved D. CDR3 length: 12 amino acids. V gave up 3 bases and J gave up 9 bases, with 6 bases separating them. The germline CDR1 and CDR2 sequences are MDHEN and SYDVKM. The CDR3 is CASSFGGSPLHF. For the CDR3, the DNA is TGTGCCAGCAGTTTCGGCGGTTCACCCCTCCACTTT.

The chain combines TRBV5-1 with TRBJ2-6; TRBD1 is a possible D gene (6 bases). V lost 4 bases and J 0 bases, leaving 14 bases between the germline ends. CDR3 length equals 17 residues. Germline loops: CDR1 SGHRS, CDR2 YFSETQ. CDR3 nucleotides: TGCGCCAGCAGCATTACGGGACAAAGCTCTGGGGCCAACGTCCTGACTTTC. Protein: CASSITGQSSGANVLTF.

For this clone: The sample carries other DNA sequences with the same CDR3. The chain couples TRBV9 to TRBJ2-7, with TRBD1 matching over 7 bases. Germline CDR1 SGDLS, CDR2 YYNGEE. The V and J ends lost 3 bases and 5 bases, in that order; junction bases with no gene match: 5. CDR3 length equals 13 residues. The CDR3 region has the DNA TGTGCCAGCAGCGAACGACAGGGCCACGAGCAGTACTTC. It encodes CASSERQGHEQYF. Full variable domain (rest looked up from reference TRBV9 and TRBJ2-7): DSGVTQTPKHLITATGQRVTLRCSPRSGDLSVYWYQQSLDQGLQFLIQYYNGEERAKGNILERFSAQQFPDLHSELNLSSLELGDSALYFCASSERQGHEQYFGPGTRLTVT.

The chain has TRBV29-1 and TRBJ2-3; D might be TRBD1 (6 bases). CDR3 length: 16 amino acids. Deletions cut 5 bases from V and 4 bases from J, with 22 bases between. In germline, CDR1 is SQVTM, CDR2 ANQGSEA. The CDR3 reads CSVQWLGAGVSDTQYF. The CDR3 nucleotides read TGCAGCGTTCAGTGGTTGGGGGCAGGGGTGTCAGATACGCAGTATTTT.

The rearrangement joins TRBV11-2 to TRBJ1-1; possible D gene TRBD1, 6 bases. Germline values: CDR1 SGHAT, CDR2 FQNNGV. The CDR3 runs to 16 residues. V dropped 1 base and J dropped 1 base, with 13 bases sitting between them. The CDR3 DNA reads as TGTGCCAGCAGCTTAGGCGGGCCGGGACAGAACACTGAAGCTTTCTTT. Translation gives CASSLGGPGQNTEAFF.

This chain joins TRBV5-1 and TRBJ1-6; D not certain. The V and J ends lost 2 bases and 10 bases respectively, with 16 bases between them. The CDR3 is 15 residues long. Germline V gene lookup returns CDR1 SGHRS and CDR2 YFSETQ. CDR3 sequence reads: CASSFSDGDGSPLHF. The CDR3 nucleotides are TGCGCCAGCAGCTTTTCGGACGGGGATGGATCACCCCTCCACTTT.